The text below deals with one T cell receptor beta chain. Its antigen is not known. Recent acute infections and vaccinations were absent in the healthy HIV-negative adult donors. Naive CD4+ cells were CD45RA-selected; the remaining cells were memory. This sample was taken from a study of shared clonotypes between healthy human individuals. Study as a whole: CD4 naive and CD4 memory each took three plates per donor, while CD8 naive took two and CD8 memory one. The study, taken as a whole, reports: An expected dependence of interdonor clonotype sharing on sequencing depth was noted.

The J segment lost 5 bases and the V segment lost 4 bases, leaving 10 bases of the junction unmatched. The CDR3 has 15 amino acids. CDR1 and CDR2 (germline): ENHRY, SYGVKD. Using immunoSEQ multiplex PCR, the repertoire was profiled, and TCRdb retains in-frame clones only, with some absent. In the table there are some 2,400,000 clones, 95% of which are singletons. Sequencing used naive CD4+ T cells sorted from blood. Specified subset: CD45RA+ positively selected. The chain recombines TRBV10-3 with TRBJ2-7; 8 positions agree with TRBD1. The TCR comes from a man younger than 35 in good health. The chain's CDR3 is CAISVLGQVNDEQYF. CDR3 nucleotide sequence: TGTGCCATCAGTGTCCTGGGACAGGTTAACGACGAGCAGTACTTC.